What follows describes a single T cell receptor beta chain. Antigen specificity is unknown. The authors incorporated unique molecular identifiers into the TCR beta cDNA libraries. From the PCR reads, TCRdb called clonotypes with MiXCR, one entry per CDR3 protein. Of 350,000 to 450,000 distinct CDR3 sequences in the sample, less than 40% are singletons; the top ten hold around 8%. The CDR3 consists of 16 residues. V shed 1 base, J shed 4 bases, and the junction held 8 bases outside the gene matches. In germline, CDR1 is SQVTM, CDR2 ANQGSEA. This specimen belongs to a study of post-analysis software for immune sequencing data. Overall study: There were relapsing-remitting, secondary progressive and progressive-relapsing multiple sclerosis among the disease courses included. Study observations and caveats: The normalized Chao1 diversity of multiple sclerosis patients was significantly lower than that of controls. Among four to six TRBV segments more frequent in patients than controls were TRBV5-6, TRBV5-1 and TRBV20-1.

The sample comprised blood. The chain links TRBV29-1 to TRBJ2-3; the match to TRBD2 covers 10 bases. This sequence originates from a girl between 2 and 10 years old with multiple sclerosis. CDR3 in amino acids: CSVEAGSSGSSDTQYF. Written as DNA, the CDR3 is TGCAGCGTTGAAGCCGGCTCTAGCGGGAGTTCAGATACGCAGTATTTT.